This T cell receptor (beta chain) was sequenced during a study of blood T cells in healthy people across ages. It was with a sample-barcoded 5' primer and a J-beta primer mix that a second PCR of roughly 7 to 12 cycles was run. TCRdb called the 5' RACE reads again in MiXCR, with one record for every CDR3 protein. The sample has roughly 1,700,000 distinct CDR3 sequences, roughly 30% seen once. Aged about 6 to 95, donors were systemically healthy Caucasians from Russia. The draw of peripheral blood yielded approximately 11 milliliters from each donor. A note on this clonotype: Its antigen is not known.

Study findings and constraints: The recorded TCR beta diversity per million T cells decreased in a roughly linear manner with age.

The CDR3 is made up of 15 amino acids. Germline lookup yields CDR1 SGHRS and CDR2 YFSETQ. Trimming stripped 0 bases from V and 6 bases from J, with 13 bases between. The sequencing sample was made of blood. The chain uses TRBV5-1 and TRBJ2-1; the D gene could be TRBD1 or TRBD2 (5 bases each). The source of this sequence is a woman aged 25 to 39 in good health. CDR3 sequence (DNA): TGCGCCAGCAGCTTGGGAGGGGCCCGCAGCAATGAGCAGTTCTTC. It translates to CASSLGGARSNEQFF.